These T cell receptor beta chains were read from a single sample in a study of T cell repertoires in cytomegalovirus infection. A single record per CDR3 protein comes from TCRdb applying MiXCR to the reads. The repertoire consists of approximately 490,000 distinct CDR3 sequences, with about 10% occurring once and the leading ten covering 10%. Sequencing was performed on PBMCs. Receptors originate from a human donor in good health (CMV status not recorded). Some clones in this sample may be carry-over from other donors' samples. Both conserved end residues are part of each CDR3. The order of the fields is D gene, V gene, J gene, clone size, CDR3 protein, CDR3 DNA. A D gene is named only where the DNA matches it firmly. The size field is filled for only some rows; it gives once, few, many or a size class.

D: TRBD2; V: TRBV3-1; J: TRBJ2-1; size: few; CDR3: CASSQDGLAGGLFDEQFF; DNA: TGTGCCAGCAGCCAAGATGGGCTAGCGGGGGGGCTGTTCGATGAGCAGTTCTTC
D: TRBD1; V: TRBV7-2; J: TRBJ1-5; size: many; CDR3: CASSSSGTGTFQPQHF; DNA: TGTGCCAGCAGCTCCTCCGGGACAGGGACTTTTCAGCCCCAGCATTTT
D: -; V: TRBV24-1; J: TRBJ1-5; size: many; CDR3: CATSARGNQPQHF; DNA: TGTGCCACCAGTGCTCGGGGCAATCAGCCCCAGCATTTT
D: TRBD1; V: TRBV28; J: TRBJ1-2; size: many; CDR3: CASSWTGGFRGYTF; DNA: TGTGCCAGCAGTTGGACAGGGGGATTTAGGGGCTACACCTTC
D: -; V: TRBV5-1; J: TRBJ2-2; size: many; CDR3: CASSSLRELTLSGELFF; DNA: TGCGCCAGCAGCTCCCTCCGGGAGCTCACCTTGTCCGGGGAGCTGTTTTTT
D: TRBD1; V: TRBV27; J: TRBJ2-5; size: many; CDR3: CASSFWDRVETQYF; DNA: TGTGCCAGCAGTTTTTGGGACAGGGTCGAGACCCAGTACTTC
D: -; V: TRBV12-3/TRBV12-4; J: TRBJ1-3; size: many; CDR3: CASSPTVSGNTIYF; DNA: TGTGCCAGCAGCCCGACGGTCTCTGGAAACACCATATATTTT
D: -; V: TRBV28; J: TRBJ1-6; size: many; CDR3: CASSTRTVYNSPLHF; DNA: TGTGCCAGCAGTACAAGGACAGTATATAATTCACCCCTCCACTTT
D: TRBD2; V: TRBV7-9; J: TRBJ2-3; size: many; CDR3: CASSSRTSGYSTDTQYF; DNA: TGTGCCAGCAGCTCACGGACTAGCGGCTATAGCACAGATACGCAGTATTTT
D: TRBD1; V: TRBV6-6; J: TRBJ1-1; size: many; CDR3: CASSPGQGEAFF; DNA: TGTGCCAGCAGTCCAGGACAGGGGGAAGCTTTCTTT
D: -; V: TRBV20-1; J: TRBJ1-6; size: few; CDR3: CSARDPRDGSKSPLHF; DNA: TGCAGTGCTAGAGATCCCCGGGACGGGTCCAAATCACCCCTCCACTTT
D: -; V: TRBV6-1; J: TRBJ2-2; size: -; CDR3: CASRPDANTGELFF; DNA: TGTGCCAGCAGACCGGACGCGAACACCGGGGAGCTGTTTTTT
D: -; V: TRBV12-3/TRBV12-4; J: TRBJ1-3; size: many; CDR3: CASSLRGYTIYF; DNA: TGTGCCAGCAGTTTGAGGGGATACACCATATATTTT
D: TRBD2; V: TRBV7-2; J: TRBJ2-1; size: many; CDR3: CASSPASGSSYNEQFF; DNA: TGTGCCAGCAGCCCGGCTAGCGGGAGCTCCTACAATGAGCAGTTCTTC
D: TRBD2; V: TRBV6-1; J: TRBJ2-5; size: many; CDR3: CASSETSPLAEETQYF; DNA: TGTGCCAGCAGTGAAACCTCGCCCCTAGCGGAAGAGACCCAGTACTTC
D: -; V: TRBV2; J: TRBJ1-1; size: -; CDR3: CASRGTQMNTEAFF; DNA: TGTGCCAGCAGGGGGACCCAGATGAACACTGAAGCTTTCTTT
D: -; V: TRBV7-8; J: TRBJ1-1; size: many; CDR3: CASSPEGSNTEAFF; DNA: TGTGCCAGCAGCCCAGAGGGCTCGAACACTGAAGCTTTCTTT
D: -; V: TRBV6-5; J: TRBJ1-3; size: many; CDR3: CASSYSSVGYGNTIYF; DNA: TGTGCCAGCAGTTACTCGTCGGTGGGGTACGGAAACACCATATATTTT
D: TRBD2; V: TRBV19; J: TRBJ2-2; size: few; CDR3: CASSWTSGGTGELFF; DNA: TGTGCCAGTAGTTGGACTAGCGGAGGCACCGGGGAGCTGTTTTTT
D: -; V: TRBV19; J: TRBJ1-1; size: -; CDR3: CASAEGTEAFF; DNA: TGTGCCAGCGCGGAAGGGACTGAAGCTTTCTTT
D: -; V: TRBV7-8; J: TRBJ2-2; size: many; CDR3: CASSLDRGELFF; DNA: TGTGCCAGCAGCCTCGACAGAGGGGAGCTGTTTTTT
D: -; V: TRBV15; J: TRBJ1-1; size: -; CDR3: CATSREQGNTEAFF; DNA: TGTGCCACCAGCAGAGAACAGGGGAACACTGAAGCTTTCTTT
D: TRBD1; V: TRBV7-8; J: TRBJ2-4; size: many; CDR3: CASRPPGQGNIQYF; DNA: TGTGCCAGCAGGCCCCCGGGACAGGGGAACATTCAGTACTTC
D: TRBD1; V: TRBV10-3; J: TRBJ2-5; size: many; CDR3: CAIRDRGRETQYF; DNA: TGTGCCATCAGGGACAGGGGCCGAGAGACCCAGTACTTC
D: -; V: TRBV6-2/TRBV6-3; J: TRBJ2-7; size: many; CDR3: CASSLDANSCYF; DNA: TGTGCCAGCAGTTTAGACGCGAACAGCTGTTACTTC
D: -; V: TRBV20-1; J: TRBJ2-7; size: -; CDR3: CSARDVGGGYEQYF; DNA: TGCAGTGCTAGAGATGTGGGGGGTGGGTACGAGCAGTACTTC
D: TRBD2; V: TRBV14; J: TRBJ2-5; size: many; CDR3: CASSPLGLAGKETQYF; DNA: TGTGCCAGCAGCCCATTGGGACTAGCGGGTAAAGAGACCCAGTACTTC
D: -; V: TRBV2; J: TRBJ2-2; size: many; CDR3: CASSGARRNTGELFF; DNA: TGTGCCAGCAGTGGTGCCCGGCGAAACACCGGGGAGCTGTTTTTT
D: -; V: TRBV18; J: TRBJ2-5; size: -; CDR3: CASSPRLSARETQYF; DNA: TGTGCCAGCTCACCAAGGTTGTCGGCTCGGGAGACCCAGTACTTC